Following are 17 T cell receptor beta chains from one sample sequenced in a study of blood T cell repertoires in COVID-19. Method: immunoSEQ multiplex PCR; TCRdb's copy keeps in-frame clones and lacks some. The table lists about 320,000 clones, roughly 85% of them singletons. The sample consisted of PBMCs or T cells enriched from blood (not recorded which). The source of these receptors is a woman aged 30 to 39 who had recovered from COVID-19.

The CDR3 spells CAWNRGRDTEAFF. The CDR3 nucleotides read TGTGCCTGGAACAGGGGAAGAGACACTGAAGCTTTCTTT. This chain links TRBV30 with TRBJ1-1; 7 bases are a match to TRBD1. The CDR3 contains 13 residues. V shed 4 bases, J shed 3 bases, and the junction held 5 bases outside the gene matches. CDR1 is GTSNPN, CDR2 SVGIG, per germline (reference sequence).

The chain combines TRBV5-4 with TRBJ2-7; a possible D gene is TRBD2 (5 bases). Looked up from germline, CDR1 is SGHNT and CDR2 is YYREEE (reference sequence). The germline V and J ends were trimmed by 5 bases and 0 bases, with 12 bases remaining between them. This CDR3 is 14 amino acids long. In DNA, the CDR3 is TGTGCCAGCAGGGACCTGGGGAGCTCCTACGAGCAGTACTTC. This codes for CASRDLGSSYEQYF.

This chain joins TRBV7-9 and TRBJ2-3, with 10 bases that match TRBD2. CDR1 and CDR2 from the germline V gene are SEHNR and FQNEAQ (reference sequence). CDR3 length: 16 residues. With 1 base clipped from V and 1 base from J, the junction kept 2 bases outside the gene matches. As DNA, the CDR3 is TGTGCCAGCAGCTTAGACCTAGCGGGGGGCACAGATACGCAGTATTTT. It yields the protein CASSLDLAGGTDTQYF.

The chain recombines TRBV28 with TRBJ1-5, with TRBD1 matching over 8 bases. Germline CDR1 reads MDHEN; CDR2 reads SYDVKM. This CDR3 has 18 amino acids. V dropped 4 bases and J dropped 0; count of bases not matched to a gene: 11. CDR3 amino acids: CASSSLQGARYSNQPQHF. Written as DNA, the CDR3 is TGTGCCAGCAGTTCACTGCAGGGGGCCCGGTATAGCAATCAGCCCCAGCATTTT.

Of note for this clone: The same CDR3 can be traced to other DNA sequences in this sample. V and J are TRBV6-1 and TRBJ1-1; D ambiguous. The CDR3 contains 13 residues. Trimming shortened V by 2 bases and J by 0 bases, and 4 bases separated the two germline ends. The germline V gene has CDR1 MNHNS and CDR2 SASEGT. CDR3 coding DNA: TGTGCCAGCAGTGAACGGGTGAACACTGAAGCTTTCTTT. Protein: CASSERVNTEAFF.

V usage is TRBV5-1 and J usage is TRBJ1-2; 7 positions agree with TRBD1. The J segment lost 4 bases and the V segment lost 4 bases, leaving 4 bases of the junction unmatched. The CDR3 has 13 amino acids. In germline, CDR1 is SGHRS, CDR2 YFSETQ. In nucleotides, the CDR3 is TGCGCCAGCAGCCAGGGACAGAGCTATGGCTACACCTTC. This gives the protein CASSQGQSYGYTF.

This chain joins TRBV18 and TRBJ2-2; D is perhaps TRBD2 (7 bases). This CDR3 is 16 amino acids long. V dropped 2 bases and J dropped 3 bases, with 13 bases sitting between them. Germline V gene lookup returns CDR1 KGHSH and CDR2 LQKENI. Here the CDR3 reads CASSPRAGAHTGELFF. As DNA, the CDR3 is TGTGCCAGCTCACCAAGGGCGGGGGCCCACACCGGGGAGCTGTTTTTT.

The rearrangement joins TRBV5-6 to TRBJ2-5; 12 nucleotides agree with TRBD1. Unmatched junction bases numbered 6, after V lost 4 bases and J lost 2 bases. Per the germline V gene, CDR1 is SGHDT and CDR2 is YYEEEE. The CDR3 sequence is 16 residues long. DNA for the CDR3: TGTGCCAGCAGCCCCCCGGGACAGGGGGCTCAAGAGACCCAGTACTTC. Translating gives CASSPPGQGAQETQYF.

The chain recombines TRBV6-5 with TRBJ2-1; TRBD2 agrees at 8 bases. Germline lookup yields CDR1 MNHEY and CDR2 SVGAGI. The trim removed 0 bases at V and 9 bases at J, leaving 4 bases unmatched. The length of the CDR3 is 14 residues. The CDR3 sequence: CASSYSRGVGEQFF. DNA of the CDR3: TGTGCCAGCAGTTACTCGCGGGGGGTGGGTGAGCAGTTCTTC.

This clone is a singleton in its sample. The CDR3 DNA sequence: TGTGCCAGTGCTACAGGGGGACAATATAATTCACCCCTCCACTTT. Protein: CASATGGQYNSPLHF. The chain combines TRBV19 with TRBJ1-6, with 8 bases aligning to TRBD1. With V trimmed by 8 bases and J by 4 bases, 7 bases remained unmatched. The CDR3 contains 15 residues. Germline V CDR1 and CDR2: LNHDA, SQIVND (reference sequence).

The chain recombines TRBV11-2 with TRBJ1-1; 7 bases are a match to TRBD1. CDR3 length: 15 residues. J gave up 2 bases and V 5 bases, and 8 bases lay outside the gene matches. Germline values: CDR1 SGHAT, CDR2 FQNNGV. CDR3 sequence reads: CASSRDSPRNTEAFF. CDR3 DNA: TGTGCCAGCAGCCGGGACAGCCCACGAAACACTGAAGCTTTCTTT.

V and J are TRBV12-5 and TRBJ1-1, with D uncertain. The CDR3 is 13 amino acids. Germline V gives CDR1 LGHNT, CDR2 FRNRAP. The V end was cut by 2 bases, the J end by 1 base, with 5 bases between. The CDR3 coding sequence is TGTGCTAGTGGTTTGACAGCGAACACTGAAGCTTTCTTT. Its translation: CASGLTANTEAFF. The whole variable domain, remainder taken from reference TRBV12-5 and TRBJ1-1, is DARVTQTPRHKVTEMGQEVTMRCQPILGHNTVFWYRQTMMQGLELLAYFRNRAPLDDSGMPKDRFSAEMPDATLATLKIQPSEPRDSAVYFCASGLTANTEAFFGQGTRLTVV.

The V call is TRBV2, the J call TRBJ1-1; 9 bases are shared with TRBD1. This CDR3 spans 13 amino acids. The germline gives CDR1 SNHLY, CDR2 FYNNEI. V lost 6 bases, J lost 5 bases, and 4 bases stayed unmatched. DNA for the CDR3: TGTGCCAGCAGGGGACAGGGAAGGACTGAAGCTTTCTTT. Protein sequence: CASRGQGRTEAFF.

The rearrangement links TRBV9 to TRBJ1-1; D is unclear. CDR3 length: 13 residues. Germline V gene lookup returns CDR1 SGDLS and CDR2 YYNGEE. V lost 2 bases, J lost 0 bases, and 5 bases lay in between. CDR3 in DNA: TGTGCCAGCAGCGTGACACTGAACACTGAAGCTTTCTTT. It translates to CASSVTLNTEAFF.

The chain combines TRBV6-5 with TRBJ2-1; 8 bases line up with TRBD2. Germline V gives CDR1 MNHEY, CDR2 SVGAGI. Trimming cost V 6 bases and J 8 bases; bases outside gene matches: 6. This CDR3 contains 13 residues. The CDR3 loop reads CASRDGGAHEQFF. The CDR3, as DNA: TGTGCCAGCAGAGACGGGGGGGCCCATGAGCAGTTCTTC.

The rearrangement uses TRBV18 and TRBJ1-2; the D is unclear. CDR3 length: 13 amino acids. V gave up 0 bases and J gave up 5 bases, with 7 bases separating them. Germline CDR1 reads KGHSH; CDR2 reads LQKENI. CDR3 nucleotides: TGTGCCAGCTCACCACCAGGAGGATATGGCTACACCTTC. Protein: CASSPPGGYGYTF.

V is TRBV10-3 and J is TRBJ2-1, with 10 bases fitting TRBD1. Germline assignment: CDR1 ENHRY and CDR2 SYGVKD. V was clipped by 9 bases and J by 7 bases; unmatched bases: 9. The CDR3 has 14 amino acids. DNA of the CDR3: TGTGCCATAAAGACAGGGGGCGATAAGAATGAGCAGTTCTTC. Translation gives CAIKTGGDKNEQFF.